Presented here are 26 T cell receptor beta chains from one specimen sequenced in a study of CD8 T cells in Susac syndrome. Random-hexamer reverse transcription was applied to roughly 0.5 to 1 ug RNA. TCRdb used MiXCR to reprocess the immunoSEQ multiplex PCR reads, holding one entry per CDR3 protein. The sample gives about 52,000 distinct CDR3 sequences, approximately 93% of which show up once; less than 0.55% is in the top ten. The sequenced material came from CD8+ T cells from PBMCs. The receptors were sampled from a human donor with multiple sclerosis.

This chain links TRBV4-2 with TRBJ2-2, with 9 bases identical to TRBD1. CDR1 and CDR2 from the germline V gene are LGHNA and YNFKEQ. With 2 bases clipped from V and 0 bases from J, the junction kept 4 bases outside the gene matches. This CDR3 is built from 17 residues. The CDR3 is CASSQPGQGANTGELFF. The CDR3 nucleotides are TGTGCCAGCAGCCAACCGGGACAGGGCGCGAACACCGGGGAGCTGTTTTTT.

The chain couples TRBV30 to TRBJ2-1, with 13 nucleotides matching TRBD2. Per germline, CDR1 GTSNPN and CDR2 SVGIG (reference sequence). V shed 3 bases and J 6 bases; nucleotides not matched to a gene: 2. CDR3 length equals 14 residues. The chain's CDR3 is CAWRLAGGPNEQFF. The CDR3 coding sequence is TGTGCCTGGAGACTAGCGGGGGGGCCCAATGAGCAGTTCTTC.

The chain links TRBV5-1 to TRBJ1-4; D is ambiguous. From germline, CDR1 is SGHRS and CDR2 YFSETQ. The CDR3 length is 14 residues. Between the trimmed V and J ends, which lost 0 bases and 7 bases, there was a span of 10 bases. The CDR3 is CASSLDGMAEKLFF. The CDR3 region has the DNA TGCGCCAGCAGCTTGGATGGGATGGCTGAAAAACTGTTTTTT.

J is TRBJ2-4 and V is TRBV14; TRBD2 matches 10 bases. V lost 4 bases, J lost 9 bases, and 6 bases stayed unmatched. CDR1 and CDR2 from the germline V gene are SGHDN and FVKESK. The CDR3 has 14 residues. CDR3 protein: CASSRAGGRSIQYF. Written as DNA, the CDR3 is TGTGCCAGCAGCCGAGCGGGGGGGCGGAGCATTCAGTACTTC.

The V call is TRBV5-4, the J call TRBJ1-3, with D hard to call. The germline V and J ends were trimmed by 0 bases and 3 bases, with 7 bases remaining between them. Per germline, CDR1 SGHNT and CDR2 YYREEE (reference sequence). This CDR3 is built from 14 residues. The CDR3 spells CASSLEQIGNTIYF. In nucleotides, the CDR3 is TGTGCCAGCAGCTTGGAACAAATTGGAAACACCATATATTTT.

V gene TRBV5-1 combines with J gene TRBJ2-5; 8 bases align to TRBD2. CDR3 length: 16 residues. The V gene's germline CDR1 is SGHRS and CDR2 YFSETQ. Germline trimming cut 4 bases from V and 2 bases from J; bases unmatched to any gene: 10. The CDR3 is CASSPGLAISQETQYF. The CDR3 DNA follows: TGCGCCAGCAGCCCAGGACTAGCAATTTCTCAAGAGACCCAGTACTTC.

This clonotype is a singleton in its sample. This chain uses TRBV7-9 with TRBJ2-2; no firm D call. The V end lost 3 bases, the J end lost 5 bases, and 13 bases lay between the germline ends. This CDR3 has 15 residues. Germline V lookup: CDR1 SEHNR, CDR2 FQNEAQ (reference sequence). CDR3 loop: CASSFIVGATGELFF. The CDR3 DNA is TGTGCCAGCAGCTTCATAGTCGGTGCAACCGGGGAGCTGTTTTTT. Using reference TRBV7-9 and TRBJ2-2 for the parts outside the CDR3, the full variable domain is DTGVSQNPRHKITKRGQNVTFRCDPISEHNRLYWYRQTLGQGPEFLTYFQNEAQLEKSRLLSDRFSAERPKGSFSTLEIQRTEQGDSAMYLCASSFIVGATGELFFGEGSRLTVL.

The gene calls are TRBV6-1 and TRBJ1-2; 9 bases align to TRBD1. V lost 5 bases, J lost 7 bases, and 11 bases stayed unmatched. The CDR3 is 15 residues long. Germline CDR1 MNHNS, CDR2 SASEGT. Written as DNA, the CDR3 is TGTGCCAGCAGTATACGGACAGGGGCGCCGGGTGGCTACACCTTC. The encoded protein is CASSIRTGAPGGYTF.

The chain couples TRBV10-3 to TRBJ1-2; D may be TRBD1 (5 bases). Trimming pared 4 bases from V and 7 bases from J, leaving 22 bases between. This CDR3 comprises 16 residues. CDR1 and CDR2 (germline): ENHRY, SYGVKD. As DNA, the CDR3 is TGTGCCATCAGTGGAGGGGAGCAGGGACCTCGGCGTGGCTACACCTTC. This encodes CAISGGEQGPRRGYTF.

The chain recombines TRBV20-1 with TRBJ2-3, with TRBD2 matching over 9 bases. V gave up 5 bases and J gave up 8 bases; unmatched junction bases: 11. Germline CDR1 is DFQATT and CDR2 is SNEGSKA (reference sequence). CDR3 length equals 14 residues. CDR3 sequence reads: CSAPPGGGAFTQYF. DNA for the CDR3: TGCAGTGCTCCCCCAGGCGGGGGGGCTTTTACGCAGTATTTT.

There are a few counts of this clonotype. The chain uses TRBV19 and TRBJ2-7; D perhaps matches TRBD1 (5 bases). The V gene's germline CDR1 is LNHDA and CDR2 SQIVND (reference sequence). V dropped 5 bases and J dropped 1 base, with 9 bases sitting between them. The CDR3 is 13 residues long. The CDR3 coding sequence is TGTGCCAGTAGTTTACAGGAATCCTACGAGCAGTACTTC. Its protein is CASSLQESYEQYF.

This chain links TRBV29-1 with TRBJ2-2; D is unresolved. The ends were cut back, 6 bases at V and 7 bases at J, with 12 bases in the middle. The length of the CDR3 is 12 residues. Germline CDR1 reads SQVTM; CDR2 reads ANQGSEA. This CDR3 reads CSVQYGNGELFF. The CDR3 DNA reads TGCAGCGTGCAGTACGGTAACGGGGAGCTGTTTTTT.

V and J are TRBV6-1 and TRBJ2-3, with D perhaps TRBD2 (7 bases). The V gene lost 5 bases and the J gene lost 2 bases, with 17 bases spanning the gap. Germline CDR1 and CDR2: MNHNS and SASEGT. This CDR3 is built from 16 residues. The CDR3 sequence: CASSPTRGLLTDTQYF. Here the CDR3 DNA reads TGTGCCAGCAGTCCGACGCGGGGGCTACTCACAGATACGCAGTATTTT.

This chain joins TRBV5-4 and TRBJ2-5; perhaps TRBD2 as D (8 bases). Trimming took 4 bases from V and 3 from J, leaving 16 bases between them. CDR1 is SGHNT, CDR2 YYREEE, per germline (reference sequence). This CDR3 is built from 15 residues. The chain's CDR3 is CASSAPGGTEETQYF. The CDR3 DNA sequence: TGTGCCAGCAGCGCCCCGGGGGGGACAGAAGAGACCCAGTACTTC.

The J gene is TRBJ1-2, the V gene TRBV20-1; tentative D call: TRBD1 (5 bases). Trimming left V 6 bases short and J 0 bases short, with 20 bases between. This CDR3 is 16 amino acids long. CDR1 and CDR2 from the germline V gene are DFQATT and SNEGSKA (reference sequence). CDR3 region: CSASERGAATNYGYTF. The CDR3 region has the DNA TGCAGTGCATCTGAAAGGGGAGCCGCGACTAACTATGGCTACACCTTC.

This chain connects TRBV28 to TRBJ2-7; D not resolved. Deletions cut 9 bases from V and 6 bases from J, with 9 bases between. The CDR3 contains 10 residues. Germline CDR1 and CDR2: MDHEN and SYDVKM. The CDR3 spells CASSAIEQYF. In nucleotides, the CDR3 is TGTGCCAGTTCAGCAATCGAGCAGTACTTC.

This sequence joins TRBV20-1 and TRBJ2-7, with D possibly TRBD2 on 5 matching bases. Trimming removed 6 bases at V and 2 bases at J, with 20 bases between. CDR1 is DFQATT, CDR2 SNEGSKA, per germline (reference sequence). The CDR3 consists of 15 residues. This CDR3 is CSASPVSSWTYEQYF. CDR3 in DNA: TGCAGTGCCAGCCCCGTTTCTAGCTGGACCTACGAGCAGTACTTC.

V gene TRBV5-6 combines with J gene TRBJ1-2; possibly TRBD1 for D (6 bases). Germline V gene data show CDR1 as SGHDT and CDR2 as YYEEEE. The CDR3 runs to 13 residues. The V and J ends lost 2 bases and 8 bases respectively, with 13 bases between them. The CDR3 nucleotides read TGTGCCAGCAGCTTCGGGGGCTCGCTGGGCTACACCTTC. It encodes CASSFGGSLGYTF. Looking up the rest from reference TRBV5-6 and TRBJ1-2 gives the full variable domain: DAGVTQSPTHLIKTRGQQVTLRCSPKSGHDTVSWYQQALGQGPQFIFQYYEEEERQRGNFPDRFSGHQFPNYSSELNVNALLLGDSALYLCASSFGGSLGYTFGSGTRLTVV.

V and J are TRBV6-4 and TRBJ2-3, with D possibly TRBD2 on 5 matching bases. Germline CDR1 is MRHNA and CDR2 is SNTAGT. There are 15 residues in the CDR3. Deletions cut 3 bases from V and 0 bases from J, with 10 bases between. Written as DNA, the CDR3 is TGTGCCAGCAGTGAAGGCAGGACTAGCACAGATACGCAGTATTTT. The encoded protein is CASSEGRTSTDTQYF.

The chain uses TRBV2 and TRBJ1-4, with TRBD1 matching over 10 bases. The V and J ends lost 3 bases and 8 bases, in that order; junction bases with no gene match: 3. This CDR3 comprises 14 residues. CDR1 and CDR2 (germline): SNHLY, FYNNEI. CDR3 sequence: CASSEDRGYEKLFF. CDR3 sequence (DNA): TGTGCCAGCAGTGAGGACAGGGGGTACGAAAAACTGTTTTTT.

The gene calls are TRBV9 and TRBJ2-1, with D unclear. CDR1 is SGDLS, CDR2 YYNGEE, per germline. Trimming removed 6 bases from V and 0 bases from J, with 13 bases in between. The CDR3 length is 15 residues. CDR3 nucleotides: TGTGCCAGCAACGACGGGTCGAGCTCCTACAATGAGCAGTTCTTC. As protein: CASNDGSSSYNEQFF. The full variable domain, in which reference TRBV9 and TRBJ2-1 provide the parts outside the CDR3, is DSGVTQTPKHLITATGQRVTLRCSPRSGDLSVYWYQQSLDQGLQFLIQYYNGEERAKGNILERFSAQQFPDLHSELNLSSLELGDSALYFCASNDGSSSYNEQFFGPGTRLTVL.

The count of this clonotype is one. The V call is TRBV13, the J call TRBJ2-7, with 7 bases matching TRBD2. Germline values: CDR1 PRHDT, CDR2 FYEKMQ (reference sequence). V dropped 1 base and J dropped 3; count of bases not matched to a gene: 9. This CDR3 contains 16 residues. The CDR3 sequence: CASSLAGEGVFYEQYF. DNA of the CDR3: TGTGCCAGCAGCTTAGCGGGGGAGGGTGTTTTCTACGAGCAGTACTTC.

The J gene is TRBJ1-1, the V gene TRBV19; weak D call: TRBD1 (6 bases). CDR1 is LNHDA and CDR2 is SQIVND in the germline V gene (reference sequence). The CDR3 is 16 amino acids. V was cut by 5 bases and J by 6 bases, with 22 bases left in between. CDR3 coding DNA: TGTGCCAGTAGTGCGTACAGGGAGACGGGGGTGCCTGAAGCTTTCTTT. As protein: CASSAYRETGVPEAFF. Variable domain in full (rest from reference TRBV19 and TRBJ1-1): DGGITQSPKYLFRKEGQNVTLSCEQNLNHDAMYWYRQDPGQGLRLIYYSQIVNDFQKGDIAEGYSVSREKKESFPLTVTSAQKNPTAFYLCASSAYRETGVPEAFFGQGTRLTVV.

This clonotype was seen only a few times. This chain uses TRBV27 with TRBJ2-1, with D unresolved. This CDR3 has 12 amino acids. V lost 5 bases and J 8 bases, leaving 10 bases between the germline ends. In germline, CDR1 is MNHEY, CDR2 SMNVEV (reference sequence). CDR3 residues: CASSLIGDEQFF. The CDR3 DNA reads as TGTGCCAGCAGTCTCATTGGGGATGAGCAGTTCTTC.

With respect to this clonotype: The junction differs from germline at one of its ends, possibly a read error. The genes are TRBV5-1 and TRBJ2-7; D is perhaps TRBD2 (6 bases). The CDR3 has 14 amino acids. CDR1 SGHRS and CDR2 YFSETQ come from the germline V gene. CDR3 in amino acids: CASSTGTSSHEQYF. The CDR3 DNA reads as TGCGCCAGCAGCACCGGGACTTCCTCCCACGAGCAGTACTTC. Filled out from reference TRBV5-1 and TRBJ2-7, the complete variable domain reads KAGVTQTPRYLIKTRGQQVTLSCSPISGHRSVSWYQQTPGQGLQFLFEYFSETQRNKGNFPGRFSGRQFSNSRSEMNVSTLELGDSALYLCASSTGTSSHEQYFGPGTRLTVT.

The chain links TRBV4-3 to TRBJ2-2; 12 nucleotides align to TRBD2. J gave up 5 bases and V 4 bases, and 17 bases lay outside the gene matches. The CDR3 runs 20 residues. Germline-derived CDR1 and CDR2 are LGHNA and YSLEER. CDR3 residues: CASSPFPPLAGGGLTGELFF. The DNA of the CDR3 is TGCGCCAGCAGCCCTTTTCCACCACTAGCGGGGGGAGGATTGACCGGGGAGCTGTTTTTT.